The T cell receptor (beta chain) described here comes from a study of cytomegalovirus exposure and HLA in healthy donors. Sequencing used immunoSEQ multiplex PCR; TCRdb keeps in-frame clones, though not all of them. The sample carries under 95,000 clones, roughly 94% recorded once. Separate from the roughly 710-subject first cohort, the roughly 120-subject validation cohort was the one that the donors belonged to. Concerning this clone: What it recognizes is unknown.

Study-wide findings and caveats: Overall, 164 TCR beta chains were annotated as cytomegalovirus-associated. According to reports, the classifier identified cytomegalovirus status with high specificity and sensitivity.

The sequenced sample consisted of PBMCs. This TCR came from a young woman in good health and CMV-seronegative.

The CDR3 here is CASSSRDSYGYTF. As DNA, the CDR3 is TGTGCCAGTAGTTCGAGGGACAGCTATGGCTACACCTTC. The chain recombines TRBV19 with TRBJ1-2; 7 nucleotides match TRBD1. From germline, CDR1 is LNHDA and CDR2 SQIVND (reference sequence). The CDR3 is made up of 13 amino acids. The V segment lost 5 bases and the J segment 4 bases; nucleotides outside the gene matches: 4.